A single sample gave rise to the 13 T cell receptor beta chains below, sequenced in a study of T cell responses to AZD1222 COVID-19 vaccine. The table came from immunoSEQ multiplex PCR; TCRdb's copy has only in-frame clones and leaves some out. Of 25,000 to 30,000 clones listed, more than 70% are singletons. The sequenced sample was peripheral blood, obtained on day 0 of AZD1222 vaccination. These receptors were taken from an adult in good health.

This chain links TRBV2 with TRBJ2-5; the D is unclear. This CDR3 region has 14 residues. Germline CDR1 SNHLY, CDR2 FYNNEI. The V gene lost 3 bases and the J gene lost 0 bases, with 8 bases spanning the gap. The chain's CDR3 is CASSDSLDQETQYF. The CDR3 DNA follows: TGTGCCAGCAGTGACTCACTGGACCAAGAGACCCAGTACTTC.

CDR3 sequence (DNA): TGTGCCACCCGGATCTCAGGGTCTGATCAGCCCCAGCATTTT. Residues: CATRISGSDQPQHF. The chain uses TRBV28 and TRBJ1-5, with D possibly matching TRBD1 (5 bases). Germline V gives CDR1 MDHEN, CDR2 SYDVKM. The CDR3 totals 14 residues. Trimming left V 10 bases short and J 5 bases short, with 18 bases between.

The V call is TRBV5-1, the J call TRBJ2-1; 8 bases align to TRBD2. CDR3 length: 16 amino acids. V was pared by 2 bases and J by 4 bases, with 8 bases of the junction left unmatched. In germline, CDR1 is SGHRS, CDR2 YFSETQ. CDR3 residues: CASSFPAGDPYNEQFF. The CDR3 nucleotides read TGCGCCAGCAGCTTTCCAGCGGGGGATCCATACAATGAGCAGTTCTTC.

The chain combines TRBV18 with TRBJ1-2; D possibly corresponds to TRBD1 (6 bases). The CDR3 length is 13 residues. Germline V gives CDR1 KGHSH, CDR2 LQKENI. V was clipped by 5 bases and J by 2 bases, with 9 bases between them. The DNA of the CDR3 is TGTGCCAGCTCAGATACAGGGAACTATGGCTACACCTTC. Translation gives CASSDTGNYGYTF.

The CDR3 nucleotides are TGCGCCAGCAGCCAAGATCTGTATACGACCTCGTTCTTC. This encodes CASSQDLYTTSFF. The chain is built from TRBV4-3 and TRBJ2-1; D unclear. The germline V gene encodes CDR1 LGHNA and CDR2 YSLEER. The CDR3 extends over 13 amino acids. The ends were cut back, 0 bases at V and 15 bases at J, with 15 bases in the middle.

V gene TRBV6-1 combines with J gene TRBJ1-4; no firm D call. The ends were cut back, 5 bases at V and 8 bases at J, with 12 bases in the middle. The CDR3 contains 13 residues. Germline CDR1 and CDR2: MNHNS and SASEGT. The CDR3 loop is CASSLTGREKLFF. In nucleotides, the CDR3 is TGTGCCAGCAGTTTAACCGGGCGCGAAAAACTGTTTTTT.

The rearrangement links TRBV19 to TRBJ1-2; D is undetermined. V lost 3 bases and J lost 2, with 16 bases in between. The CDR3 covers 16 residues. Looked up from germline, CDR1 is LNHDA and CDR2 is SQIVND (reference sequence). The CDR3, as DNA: TGTGCCAGTAGTATGGATGACGTTGGCAGGAACTATGGCTACACCTTC. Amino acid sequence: CASSMDDVGRNYGYTF.

This CDR3 is CASSVVAGKGQGVSSYNSPLHF. Here the CDR3 DNA reads TGTGCCAGCAGCGTAGTAGCCGGTAAGGGACAGGGGGTAAGCTCCTATAATTCACCCCTCCACTTT. The chain uses TRBV9 and TRBJ1-6; 11 positions match TRBD1. V gave up 0 bases and J gave up 0 bases; unmatched junction bases: 14. Looked up from germline, CDR1 is SGDLS and CDR2 is YYNGEE. This CDR3 is 22 amino acids long. Filled out from reference TRBV9 and TRBJ1-6, the complete variable domain reads DSGVTQTPKHLITATGQRVTLRCSPRSGDLSVYWYQQSLDQGLQFLIQYYNGEERAKGNILERFSAQQFPDLHSELNLSSLELGDSALYFCASSVVAGKGQGVSSYNSPLHFGNGTRLTVT.

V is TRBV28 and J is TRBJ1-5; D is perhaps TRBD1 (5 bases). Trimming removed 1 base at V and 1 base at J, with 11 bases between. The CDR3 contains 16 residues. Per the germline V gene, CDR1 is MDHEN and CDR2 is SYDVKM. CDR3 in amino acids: CASSLLARVSNQPQHF. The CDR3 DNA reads TGTGCCAGCAGTTTATTAGCCAGGGTAAGCAATCAGCCCCAGCATTTT.

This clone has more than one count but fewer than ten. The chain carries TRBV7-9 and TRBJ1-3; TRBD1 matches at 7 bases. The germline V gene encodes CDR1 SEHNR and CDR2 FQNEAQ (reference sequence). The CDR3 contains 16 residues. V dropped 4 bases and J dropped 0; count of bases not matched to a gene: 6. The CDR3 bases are TGTGCCAGCAGCTCCACAGGGGCTCTCTCTGGAAACACCATATATTTT. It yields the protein CASSSTGALSGNTIYF.

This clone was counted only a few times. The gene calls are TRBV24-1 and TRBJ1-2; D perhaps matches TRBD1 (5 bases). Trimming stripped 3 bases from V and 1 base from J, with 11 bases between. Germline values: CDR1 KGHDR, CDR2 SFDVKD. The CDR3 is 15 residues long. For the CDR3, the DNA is TGTGCCACCAGTGATCGGGACGGGGATAACTATGGCTACACCTTC. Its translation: CATSDRDGDNYGYTF.

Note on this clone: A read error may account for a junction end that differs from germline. The DNA for the CDR3 is TGTGCCAACAGCTTGGGGTCAGGGGCACAGCCCCAGCATTTT. It is translated as CANSLGSGAQPQHF. V gene TRBV5-6 combines with J gene TRBJ1-5; perhaps TRBD1 as D (6 bases). Looked up from germline, CDR1 is SGHDT and CDR2 is YYEEEE. The CDR3 is 14 residues long.

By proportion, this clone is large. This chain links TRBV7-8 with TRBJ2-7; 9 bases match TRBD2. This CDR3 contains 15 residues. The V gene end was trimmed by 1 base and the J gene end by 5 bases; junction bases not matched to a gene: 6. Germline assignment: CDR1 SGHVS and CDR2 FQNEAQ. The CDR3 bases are TGTGCCAGCAGCTTAGTCTCTAGCGGGACAAACGAGCAGTACGTC. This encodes CASSLVSSGTNEQYV.